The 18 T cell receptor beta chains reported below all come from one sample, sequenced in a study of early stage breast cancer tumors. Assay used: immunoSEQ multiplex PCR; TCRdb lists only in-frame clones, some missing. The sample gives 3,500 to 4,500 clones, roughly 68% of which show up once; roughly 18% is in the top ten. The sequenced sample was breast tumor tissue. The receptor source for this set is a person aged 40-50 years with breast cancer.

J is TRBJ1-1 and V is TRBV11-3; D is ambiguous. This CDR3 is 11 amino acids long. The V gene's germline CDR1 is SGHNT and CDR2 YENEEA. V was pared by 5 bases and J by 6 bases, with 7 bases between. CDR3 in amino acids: CASSPGPEAFF. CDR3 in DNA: TGTGCCAGCAGCCCCGGACCTGAAGCTTTCTTT.

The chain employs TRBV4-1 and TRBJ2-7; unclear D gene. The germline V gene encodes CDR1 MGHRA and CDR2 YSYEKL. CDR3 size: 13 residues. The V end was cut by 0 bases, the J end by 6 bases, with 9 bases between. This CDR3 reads CASSQDVVSEQYF. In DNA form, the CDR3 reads TGCGCCAGCAGCCAAGACGTCGTATCCGAGCAGTACTTC.

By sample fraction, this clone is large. The CDR3 is CASKRPGQGYEQYF. CDR3 coding DNA: TGTGCCAGCAAACGTCCAGGACAGGGTTACGAGCAGTACTTC. V is TRBV2 and J is TRBJ2-7; 8 positions match TRBD1. This CDR3 is built from 14 residues. CDR1 and CDR2 (germline): SNHLY, FYNNEI. The ends lost 7 bases at V and 4 bases at J; junction bases unmatched: 9.

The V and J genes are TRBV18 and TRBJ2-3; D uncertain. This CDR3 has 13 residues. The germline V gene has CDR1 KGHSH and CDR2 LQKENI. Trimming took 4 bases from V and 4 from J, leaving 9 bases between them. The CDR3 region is CASSRAAADTQYF. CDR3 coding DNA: TGTGCCAGCTCACGCGCCGCGGCAGATACGCAGTATTTT.

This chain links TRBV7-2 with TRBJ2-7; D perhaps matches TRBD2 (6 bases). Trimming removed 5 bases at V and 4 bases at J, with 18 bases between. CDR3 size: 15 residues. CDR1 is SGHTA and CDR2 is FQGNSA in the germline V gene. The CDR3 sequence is CASSPHGGIEYEQYF. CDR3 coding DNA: TGTGCCAGCAGCCCACATGGGGGGATTGAATACGAGCAGTACTTC.

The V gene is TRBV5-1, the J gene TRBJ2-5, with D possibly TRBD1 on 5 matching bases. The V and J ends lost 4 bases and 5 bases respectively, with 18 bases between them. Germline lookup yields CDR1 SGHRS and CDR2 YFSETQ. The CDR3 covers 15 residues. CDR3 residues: CASSKATVSAETQYF. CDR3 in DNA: TGCGCCAGCAGCAAGGCGACAGTGAGTGCGGAGACCCAGTACTTC.

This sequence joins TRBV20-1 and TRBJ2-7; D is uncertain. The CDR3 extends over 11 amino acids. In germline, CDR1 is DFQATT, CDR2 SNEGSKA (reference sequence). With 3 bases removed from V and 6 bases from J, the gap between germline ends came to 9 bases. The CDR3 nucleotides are TGCAGTGCTAGTCTCCCTGTCGAGCAGTACTTC. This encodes CSASLPVEQYF.

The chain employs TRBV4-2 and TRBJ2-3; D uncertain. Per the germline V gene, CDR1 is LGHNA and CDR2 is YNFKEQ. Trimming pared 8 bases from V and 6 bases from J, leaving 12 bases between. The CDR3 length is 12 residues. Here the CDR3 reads CASGLLGDTQYF. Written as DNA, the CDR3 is TGTGCCAGCGGTTTACTGGGGGATACGCAGTATTTT.

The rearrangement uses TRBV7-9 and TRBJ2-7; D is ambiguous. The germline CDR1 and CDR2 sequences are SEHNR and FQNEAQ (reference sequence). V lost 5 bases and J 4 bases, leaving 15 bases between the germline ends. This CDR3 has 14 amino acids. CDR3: CASSPRTTSYEQYF. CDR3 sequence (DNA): TGTGCCAGCAGCCCCCGGACCACCTCTTACGAGCAGTACTTC. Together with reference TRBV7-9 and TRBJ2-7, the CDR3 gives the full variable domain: DTGVSQNPRHKITKRGQNVTFRCDPISEHNRLYWYRQTLGQGPEFLTYFQNEAQLEKSRLLSDRFSAERPKGSFSTLEIQRTEQGDSAMYLCASSPRTTSYEQYFGPGTRLTVT.

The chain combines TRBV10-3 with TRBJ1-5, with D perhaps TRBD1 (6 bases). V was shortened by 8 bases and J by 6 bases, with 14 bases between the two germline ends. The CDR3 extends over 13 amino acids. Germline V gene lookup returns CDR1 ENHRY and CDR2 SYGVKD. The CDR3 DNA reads TGTGCCATCGGGGGGCAGGGGAGTCAGCCCCAGCATTTT. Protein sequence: CAIGGQGSQPQHF.

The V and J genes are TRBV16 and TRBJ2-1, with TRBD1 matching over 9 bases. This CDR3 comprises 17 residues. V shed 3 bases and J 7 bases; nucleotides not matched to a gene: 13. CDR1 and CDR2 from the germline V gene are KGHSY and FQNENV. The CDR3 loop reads CASSHLGRGQGGNEQFF. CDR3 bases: TGTGCCAGCAGCCACCTCGGCCGGGGACAGGGTGGGAATGAGCAGTTCTTC.

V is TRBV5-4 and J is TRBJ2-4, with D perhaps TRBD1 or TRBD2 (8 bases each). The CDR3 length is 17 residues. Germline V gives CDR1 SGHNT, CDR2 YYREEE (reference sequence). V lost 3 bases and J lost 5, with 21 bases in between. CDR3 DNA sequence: TGTGCCAGCAGCTCCCTTCGGGAGGGGACAGGAGAAAACATTCAGTACTTC. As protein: CASSSLREGTGENIQYF. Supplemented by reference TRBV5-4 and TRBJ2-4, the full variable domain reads ETGVTQSPTHLIKTRGQQVTLRCSSQSGHNTVSWYQQALGQGPQFIFQYYREEENGRGNFPPRFSGLQFPNYSSELNVNALELDDSALYLCASSSLREGTGENIQYFGAGTRLSVL.

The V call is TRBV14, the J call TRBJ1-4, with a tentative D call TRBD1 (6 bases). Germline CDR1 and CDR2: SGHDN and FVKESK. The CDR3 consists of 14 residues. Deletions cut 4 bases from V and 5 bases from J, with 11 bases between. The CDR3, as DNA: TGTGCCAGCAGCCGCGGGACACTAAATGAAAAACTGTTTTTT. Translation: CASSRGTLNEKLFF. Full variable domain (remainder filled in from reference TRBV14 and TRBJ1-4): EAGVTQFPSHSVIEKGQTVTLRCDPISGHDNLYWYRRVMGKEIKFLLHFVKESKQDESGMPNNRFLAERTGGTYSTLKVQPAELEDSGVYFCASSRGTLNEKLFFGSGTQLSVL.

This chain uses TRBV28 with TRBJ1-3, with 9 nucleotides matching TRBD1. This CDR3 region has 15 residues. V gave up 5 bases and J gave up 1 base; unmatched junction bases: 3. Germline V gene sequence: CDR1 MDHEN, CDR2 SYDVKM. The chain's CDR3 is CASSPGTGSGNTIYF. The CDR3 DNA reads TGTGCCAGCAGTCCTGGGACAGGGTCTGGAAACACCATATATTTT.

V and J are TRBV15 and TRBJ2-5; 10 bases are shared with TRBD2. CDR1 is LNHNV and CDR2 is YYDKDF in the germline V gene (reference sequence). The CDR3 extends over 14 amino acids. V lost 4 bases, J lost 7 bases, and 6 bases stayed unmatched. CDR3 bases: TGTGCCACCAGCACGCCTAGCGGGAGTGGGACCCAGTACTTC. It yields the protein CATSTPSGSGTQYF.

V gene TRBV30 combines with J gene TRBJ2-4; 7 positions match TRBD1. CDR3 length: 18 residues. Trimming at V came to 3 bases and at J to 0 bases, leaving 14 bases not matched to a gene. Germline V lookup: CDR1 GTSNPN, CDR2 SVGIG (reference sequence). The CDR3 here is CAWRPRDSVTIAKNIQYF. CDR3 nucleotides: TGTGCCTGGAGGCCCCGGGACAGCGTAACCATAGCCAAAAACATTCAGTACTTC. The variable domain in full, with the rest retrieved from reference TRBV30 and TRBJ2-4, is SQTIHQWPATLVQPVGSPLSLECTVEGTSNPNLYWYRQAAGRGLQLLFYSVGIGQISSEVPQNLSASRPQDRQFILSSKKLLLSDSGFYLCAWRPRDSVTIAKNIQYFGAGTRLSVL.

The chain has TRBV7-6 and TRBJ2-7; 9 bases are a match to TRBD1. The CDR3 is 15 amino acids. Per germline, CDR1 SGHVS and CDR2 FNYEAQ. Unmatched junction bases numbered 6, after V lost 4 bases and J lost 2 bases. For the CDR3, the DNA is TGTGCCAGCAGCTCCGGGACAGGGAGAGCCTACGAGCAGTACTTC. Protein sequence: CASSSGTGRAYEQYF.

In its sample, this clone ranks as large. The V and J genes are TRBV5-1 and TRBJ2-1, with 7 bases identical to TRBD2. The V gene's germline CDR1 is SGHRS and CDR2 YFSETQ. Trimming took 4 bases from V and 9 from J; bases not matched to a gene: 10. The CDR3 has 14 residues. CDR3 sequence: CASSPEWEGGEQFF. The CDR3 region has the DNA TGCGCCAGCAGCCCGGAGTGGGAGGGAGGTGAGCAGTTCTTC. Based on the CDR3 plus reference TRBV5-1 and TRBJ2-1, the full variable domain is KAGVTQTPRYLIKTRGQQVTLSCSPISGHRSVSWYQQTPGQGLQFLFEYFSETQRNKGNFPGRFSGRQFSNSRSEMNVSTLELGDSALYLCASSPEWEGGEQFFGPGTRLTVL.